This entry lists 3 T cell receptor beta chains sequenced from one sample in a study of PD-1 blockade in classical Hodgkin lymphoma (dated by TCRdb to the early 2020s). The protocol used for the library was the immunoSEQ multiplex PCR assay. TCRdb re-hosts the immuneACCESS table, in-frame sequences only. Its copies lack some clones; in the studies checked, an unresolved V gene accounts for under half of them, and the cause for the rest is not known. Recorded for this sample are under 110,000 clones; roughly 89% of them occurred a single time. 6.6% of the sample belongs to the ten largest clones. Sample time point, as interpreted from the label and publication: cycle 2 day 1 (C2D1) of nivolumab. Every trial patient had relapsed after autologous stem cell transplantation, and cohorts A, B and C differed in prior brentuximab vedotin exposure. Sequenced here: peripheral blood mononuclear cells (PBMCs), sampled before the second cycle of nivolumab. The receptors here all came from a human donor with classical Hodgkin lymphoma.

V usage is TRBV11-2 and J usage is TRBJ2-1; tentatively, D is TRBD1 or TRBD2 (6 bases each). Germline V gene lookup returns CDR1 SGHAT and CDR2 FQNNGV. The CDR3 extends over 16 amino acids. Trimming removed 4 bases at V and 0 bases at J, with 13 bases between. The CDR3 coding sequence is TGTGCCAGCAGCTCGCATCGGGGGCACTCCTACAATGAGCAGTTCTTC. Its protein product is CASSSHRGHSYNEQFF.

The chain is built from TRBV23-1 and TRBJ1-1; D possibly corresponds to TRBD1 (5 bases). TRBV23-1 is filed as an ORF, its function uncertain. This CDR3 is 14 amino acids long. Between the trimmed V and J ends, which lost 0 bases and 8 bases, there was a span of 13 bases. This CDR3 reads CASSQSATGDEAFF. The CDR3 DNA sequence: TGCGCCAGCAGTCAATCGGCTACGGGGGACGAAGCTTTCTTT.

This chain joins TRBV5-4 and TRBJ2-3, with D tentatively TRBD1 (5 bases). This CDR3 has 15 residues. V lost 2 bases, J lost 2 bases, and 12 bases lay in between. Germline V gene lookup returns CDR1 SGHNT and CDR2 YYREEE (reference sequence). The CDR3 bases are TGTGCCAGCAGCTTTGACAGCCAAATCACAGATACGCAGTATTTT. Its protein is CASSFDSQITDTQYF.